The T cell receptor (beta chain) described here comes from a study of cytomegalovirus exposure and HLA in healthy donors. Trimming stripped 3 bases from V and 1 base from J, with 13 bases between. The germline V gene encodes CDR1 MGHRA and CDR2 YSYEKL. This CDR3 spans 16 amino acids. With 60 Vbeta and 13 Jbeta primers, the PCR was carried out. TCRdb's table, derived via immunoSEQ multiplex PCR, lists solely in-frame clones and lacks some. The table for this sample gives 200,000 or so clones. The receptor was isolated from a boy aged 5 to 17 in good health and CMV-seronegative. The V and J genes are TRBV4-1 and TRBJ1-3; D not resolved. Input material: PBMCs. This CDR3 reads CASSQAPKESGNTIYF. The CDR3 DNA follows: TGCGCCAGCAGCCAGGCCCCTAAGGAGTCTGGAAACACCATATATTTT.